One sample yielded the 32 T cell receptor beta chains listed below, sequenced in a study of T cells after yellow fever vaccination. TCRdb redid the calling of the 5' RACE reads with MiXCR, one entry per CDR3 protein. The table records about 150,000 distinct CDR3 sequences, approximately 6.6% of them present only once. The sequencing here drew on CD4+ T cells sorted from PBMCs, taken 10 days after the yellow fever booster vaccination. Every receptor here comes from a man aged 25 to 45 who received the YFV17D yellow fever vaccine.

A note on this clonotype: A much larger clone lies a single base off, so this may be a read error. The chain's CDR3 is CASSLGQARETQYF. In DNA, the CDR3 is TGTGCCAGCAGCCTTGGACAGGCTCGGGAGACCCAGTACTTC. The chain carries TRBV7-8 and TRBJ2-5, with 7 nucleotides matching TRBD1. The CDR3 length is 14 residues. Trimming at V came to 5 bases and at J to 5 bases, leaving 8 bases not matched to a gene. CDR1 is SGHVS and CDR2 is FQNEAQ in the germline V gene.

Many counts were recorded for this clonotype. The CDR3 loop is CASSTQGYSGGRARQFF. The CDR3 bases are TGTGCCAGCAGCACCCAGGGGTATAGTGGCGGGAGGGCCAGGCAGTTCTTC. V is TRBV28 and J is TRBJ2-1; 9 positions agree with TRBD2. J gave up 12 bases and V 6 bases, and 21 bases lay outside the gene matches. This CDR3 comprises 17 residues. Germline V gene data show CDR1 as MDHEN and CDR2 as SYDVKM.

This clonotype was observed a single time. The chain uses TRBV10-3 and TRBJ2-7, with D perhaps matching TRBD2 (5 bases). CDR3 size: 13 residues. The V gene's germline CDR1 is ENHRY and CDR2 SYGVKD. Trimming stripped 6 bases from V and 1 base from J, with 10 bases between. Here the CDR3 DNA reads TGTGCCATCAGCCCGGGGATTTCCTACGAGCAGTACTTC. It is translated as CAISPGISYEQYF.

Points on this clonotype: A read error may explain this, as a much larger clone is one base away. The gene calls are TRBV25-1 and TRBJ2-7; TRBD1 agrees at 11 bases. J gave up 0 bases and V 8 bases, and 0 bases lay outside the gene matches. The germline CDR1 and CDR2 sequences are MGHDK and SYGVNS. This CDR3 spans 13 amino acids. Written as DNA, the CDR3 is TGTGCCAGCGGGACAGGGGGCTCCTACGAGCAGTACTTC. This encodes CASGTGGSYEQYF.

This clonotype occurred many times. V usage is TRBV5-1 and J usage is TRBJ2-2, with 8 bases matching TRBD1. CDR3 length: 15 residues. Germline values: CDR1 SGHRS, CDR2 YFSETQ. V gave up 4 bases and J gave up 1 base; unmatched junction bases: 3. The CDR3 region is CASSGGQGNTGELFF. The CDR3 coding sequence is TGCGCCAGCAGCGGCGGACAGGGGAACACCGGGGAGCTGTTTTTT.

The table lists this clonotype with a few counts. The chain uses TRBV1 and TRBJ1-5; the tabulated D call, TRBD1, remains unverified against the DNA. TRBV1 is reported as a pseudogene. The CDR3 runs to 16 residues. CDR3 region: CTSSQNTGGSVRPQHF. CDR3 DNA sequence: TGCACCAGCAGTCAAAACACAGGGGGGTCCGTTCGGCCCCAGCATTTT.

The sample holds many counts of this clonotype. The chain links TRBV20-1 to TRBJ2-7, with TRBD1 identical over 8 bases. The CDR3 is 13 residues long. Per the germline V gene, CDR1 is DFQATT and CDR2 is SNEGSKA (reference sequence). The ends lost 4 bases at V and 5 bases at J; junction bases unmatched: 7. In DNA form, the CDR3 reads TGCAGTGCTAAGGACAGGGTACGGAACGAGCAGTACTTC. This gives the protein CSAKDRVRNEQYF.

This clonotype was detected ten times or more. The chain has TRBV6-5 and TRBJ2-1, with D uncertain. Germline values: CDR1 MNHEY, CDR2 SVGAGI. The length of the CDR3 is 12 residues. V shed 3 bases and J shed 7 bases, with 7 bases lying between them. CDR3 amino acids: CASSYNRNEQFF. The CDR3 nucleotides are TGTGCCAGCAGTTATAACAGAAATGAGCAGTTCTTC.

This clonotype was seen a handful of times. The J gene is TRBJ2-1, the V gene TRBV29-1; 11 bases map to TRBD2. Trimming cost V 1 base and J 6 bases; bases outside gene matches: 2. This CDR3 region has 14 residues. Germline CDR1 and CDR2: SQVTM and ANQGSEA. The CDR3 sequence is CSVEVGTSGNEQFF. CDR3 nucleotides: TGCAGCGTTGAAGTGGGGACTAGCGGCAATGAGCAGTTCTTC.

A remark on this clonotype: It may be a read error: a sequence one base away is much more abundant. The chain recombines TRBV12-3 or TRBV12-4 with TRBJ2-3; a weak D match, TRBD2 (6 bases). Trimming took 1 base from V and 6 from J, leaving 14 bases between them. The CDR3 is made up of 15 amino acids. The CDR3 region is CASSLDGTGVDTQYF. The CDR3 nucleotides are TGTGCCAGCAGTTTAGATGGGACTGGCGTCGATACGCAGTATTTT.

This clonotype showed up many times. This chain joins TRBV10-1 and TRBJ2-5; possibly TRBD1 for D (5 bases). Germline V gene sequence: CDR1 WNHNN, CDR2 SYGVQD (reference sequence). The CDR3 totals 13 residues. The V end was cut by 3 bases, the J end by 4 bases, with 9 bases between. CDR3 sequence (DNA): TGCGCCAGCAGTGACAGGGAAGGAGAGACCCAGTACTTC. This sequence encodes CASSDREGETQYF.

This chain joins TRBV11-2 and TRBJ2-4; 10 nucleotides match TRBD1. Germline loops: CDR1 SGHAT, CDR2 FQNNGV. The trim removed 5 bases at V and 3 bases at J, leaving 4 bases unmatched. The CDR3 totals 15 residues. CDR3 sequence reads: CASSRTGGDKNIQYF. CDR3 nucleotides: TGTGCCAGCAGCCGGACAGGGGGAGACAAAAACATTCAGTACTTC.

V usage is TRBV5-6 and J usage is TRBJ2-5; weak D call: TRBD1 (6 bases). This CDR3 is 15 amino acids long. Trimming took off 3 bases at V and 2 bases at J, with 14 bases between the two ends. Germline assignment: CDR1 SGHDT and CDR2 YYEEEE. For the CDR3, the DNA is TGTGCCAGCAGCTGGGGACCAGGGGTACAAGAGACCCAGTACTTC. It specifies CASSWGPGVQETQYF.

This clonotype appeared many times. The V and J genes are TRBV29-1 and TRBJ2-3, with 12 bases identical to TRBD2. CDR1 is SQVTM and CDR2 is ANQGSEA in the germline V gene. With V trimmed by 7 bases and J by 2 bases, 16 bases remained unmatched. The CDR3 consists of 18 residues. CDR3 sequence (DNA): TGCAGCGCTACCAGGGGGATCCGACTAGCGGGAGCCACAGATACGCAGTATTTT. This encodes CSATRGIRLAGATDTQYF.

This clonotype was counted at least ten times. V gene TRBV19 combines with J gene TRBJ2-1; D may be TRBD1 (5 bases). Germline CDR1 is LNHDA and CDR2 is SQIVND (reference sequence). V gave up 0 bases and J gave up 4 bases, with 10 bases separating them. This CDR3 spans 15 amino acids. The CDR3 here is CASSIETQGYNEQFF. CDR3 DNA: TGTGCCAGTAGTATAGAAACTCAGGGTTACAATGAGCAGTTCTTC.

The sample holds a few counts of this clonotype. The rearrangement uses TRBV7-2 and TRBJ2-5, with TRBD1 as a possible D gene (7 bases). Trimming removed 5 bases from V and 2 bases from J, with 15 bases in between. The CDR3 runs 15 residues. Germline V gene lookup returns CDR1 SGHTA and CDR2 FQGNSA. The CDR3 here is CASSTGDRKQETQYF. In DNA, the CDR3 is TGTGCCAGCAGCACGGGGGACAGAAAACAAGAGACCCAGTACTTC. Complete variable domain (other parts from reference TRBV7-2 and TRBJ2-5): GAGVSQSPSNKVTEKGKDVELRCDPISGHTALYWYRQSLGQGLEFLIYFQGNSAPDKSGLPSDRFSAERTGGSVSTLTIQRTQQEDSAVYLCASSTGDRKQETQYFGPGTRLLVL.

This clonotype was counted a few times. The V gene is TRBV28, the J gene TRBJ2-4; 7 positions match TRBD1. CDR3 length: 13 amino acids. Germline V lookup: CDR1 MDHEN, CDR2 SYDVKM. Trimming cost V 5 bases and J 9 bases; bases outside gene matches: 7. Written as DNA, the CDR3 is TGTGCCAGCAGTACGACAGGGACGGTCATTCAGTACTTC. Translation: CASSTTGTVIQYF.

The sample holds many counts of this clonotype. V and J are TRBV5-5 and TRBJ1-1, with D unresolved. Germline V gene lookup returns CDR1 SGHKS and CDR2 YYEKEE (reference sequence). The CDR3 is 14 residues long. V was pared by 0 bases and J by 8 bases, with 14 bases between. The CDR3 loop reads CASSLGQITTEAFF. The CDR3 DNA follows: TGTGCCAGCAGCTTGGGTCAGATTACCACCGAAGCTTTCTTT.

This clonotype appeared many times. The V and J genes are TRBV20-1 and TRBJ2-7; tentative D call: TRBD1 (5 bases). The V gene lost 5 bases and the J gene lost 3 bases, with 14 bases spanning the gap. The CDR3 is made up of 13 amino acids. Germline-derived CDR1 and CDR2 are DFQATT and SNEGSKA (reference sequence). The CDR3 nucleotides are TGCAGTGCTCCCTCGGACATATACTACGAGCAGTACTTC. Amino acids: CSAPSDIYYEQYF.

This clonotype came up a few times. The conserved phenylalanine or tryptophan is not found at the CDR3 terminus, so this likely reflects a read error. The chain uses TRBV20-1 and TRBJ2-1; TRBD2 matches at 8 bases. This CDR3 has 17 residues. Germline CDR1 reads DFQATT; CDR2 reads SNEGSKA (reference sequence). V trimming: 0 bases; J trimming: 0 bases; junction bases outside the gene matches: 7. CDR3 nucleotides: TGCAGTGCTAGAGATCCCGGCGGGAGGAGCTCCTACAATGAGCAGTTCTCC. It yields the protein CSARDPGGRSSYNEQFS.

This clonotype showed up just a few times. V gene TRBV19 combines with J gene TRBJ1-1; D is possibly TRBD1 (5 bases). From germline, CDR1 is LNHDA and CDR2 SQIVND (reference sequence). The CDR3 runs to 15 residues. Trimming left V 0 bases short and J 8 bases short, with 16 bases between. CDR3 region: CASSIDLDKPWEAFF. The CDR3 coding sequence is TGTGCCAGTAGTATAGATCTGGACAAGCCCTGGGAAGCTTTCTTT.

In this sample, this clonotype turned up many times. The rearrangement uses TRBV6-2 or TRBV6-3 and TRBJ2-7; D unclear. Germline-derived CDR1 and CDR2 are MNHEY and SVGEGT. V shed 2 bases and J shed 3 bases, with 11 bases lying between them. The CDR3 is made up of 14 amino acids. The CDR3 DNA reads as TGTGCCAGCAGTTACGTTACAGTTAACTACGAGCAGTACTTC. It is translated as CASSYVTVNYEQYF.

This clonotype has at least ten counts. CDR3 sequence reads: CASSLALILQGDDTEAFF. The CDR3 coding sequence is TGTGCCAGCAGCTTAGCTCTTATTCTTCAGGGGGACGACACTGAAGCTTTCTTT. The gene calls are TRBV11-3 and TRBJ1-1; 7 bases match TRBD1. With V trimmed by 1 base and J by 3 bases, 14 bases remained unmatched. The germline V gene has CDR1 SGHNT and CDR2 YENEEA. The CDR3 covers 18 residues. Complete variable domain (other parts from reference TRBV11-3 and TRBJ1-1): EAGVVQSPRYKIIEKKQPVAFWCNPISGHNTLYWYLQNLGQGPELLIRYENEEAVDDSQLPKDRFSAERLKGVDSTLKIQPAELGDSAVYLCASSLALILQGDDTEAFFGQGTRLTVV.

Comments on this clonotype: A single base separates this from a much larger clone, so it may be a read error. V and J are TRBV12-3 or TRBV12-4 and TRBJ2-7, with 13 bases matching TRBD2. The CDR3 contains 16 residues. The CDR3 loop reads CVSRGLAGMALYEQYF. CDR3 nucleotide sequence: TGTGTCAGCAGGGGACTAGCGGGAATGGCCCTCTACGAGCAGTACTTC.

The V gene is TRBV7-2, the J gene TRBJ2-7; 10 positions agree with TRBD1. The J segment lost 6 bases and the V segment lost 5 bases, leaving 4 bases of the junction unmatched. Germline-derived CDR1 and CDR2 are SGHTA and FQGNSA. The CDR3 runs to 13 residues. CDR3 nucleotide sequence: TGTGCCAGCAGCCGACAGGGGGCGGGCGAGCAGTACTTC. It encodes CASSRQGAGEQYF.

Notes on this clonotype: A much larger clone lies one base from this, so it may be a read error. The V and J genes are TRBV4-2 and TRBJ2-5, with D unclear. CDR3 length equals 13 residues. Per germline, CDR1 LGHNA and CDR2 YNFKEQ. The germline V and J ends were trimmed by 0 bases and 6 bases, with 8 bases remaining between them. This CDR3 is CASSQDLDQTQYF. In DNA, the CDR3 is TGTGCCAGCAGCCAAGATCTGGACCAGACCCAGTACTTC.

This clonotype was seen only once. The chain joins TRBV20-1 to TRBJ2-2; no reliable D call. V gave up 3 bases and J gave up 4 bases, with 21 bases separating them. Germline loops: CDR1 DFQATT, CDR2 SNEGSKA (reference sequence). The CDR3 sequence is 17 residues long. CDR3 sequence reads: CSASPTLTTLGTGELFF. The CDR3 region has the DNA TGCAGTGCTAGTCCGACGCTGACAACCCTTGGCACCGGGGAGCTGTTTTTT.

This clonotype was seen ten or more times. The chain recombines TRBV6-5 with TRBJ2-1; 10 bases line up with TRBD2. V lost 2 bases to trimming and J lost 1 base; unmatched junction nucleotides: 11. Germline CDR1 is MNHEY and CDR2 is SVGAGI. This CDR3 is 19 amino acids long. CDR3 coding DNA: TGTGCCAGCAGTTACCCGGGGCTAGCGGGAGAGGGATCCTACAATGAGCAGTTCTTC. Its translation: CASSYPGLAGEGSYNEQFF.

The table lists this clonotype with many counts. CDR3 DNA: TGTGCCAGCAGGCCAGGGGGAAGCTCCTACGAGCAGTACTTC. This gives the protein CASRPGGSSYEQYF. The rearrangement uses TRBV12-3 or TRBV12-4 and TRBJ2-7, with 7 bases fitting TRBD1. This CDR3 region has 14 residues. Trimming removed 6 bases from V and 0 bases from J; junction bases left unmatched: 5.

In this sample, this clonotype turned up many times. The gene calls are TRBV25-1 and TRBJ2-7; the D is unclear. The CDR3 extends over 11 amino acids. V lost 6 bases, J lost 5 bases, and 8 bases lay in between. Germline CDR1 MGHDK, CDR2 SYGVNS. CDR3 residues: CASRRENEQYF. Here the CDR3 DNA reads TGTGCCAGCAGAAGAGAAAACGAGCAGTACTTC.

This clonotype appeared many times. This chain connects TRBV12-3 or TRBV12-4 to TRBJ2-1, with 11 bases that match TRBD2. The junction had 13 bases not matched to a gene; V was cut back by 4 bases and J by 5 bases. The CDR3 contains 18 residues. CDR3 nucleotide sequence: TGTGCCAGCAGTTACCTTCTCCCGGGACTAGCGGAGCACAATGAGCAGTTCTTC. Residues: CASSYLLPGLAEHNEQFF.

Many counts were recorded for this clonotype. The chain combines TRBV7-8 with TRBJ2-7, with a tentative D call TRBD1 (6 bases). The length of the CDR3 is 11 residues. Germline V gene lookup returns CDR1 SGHVS and CDR2 FQNEAQ. Trimming took 7 bases from V and 4 from J, leaving 8 bases between them. Here the CDR3 DNA reads TGTGCCAGCAAAGGACAGTACGAGCAGTACTTC. It translates to CASKGQYEQYF.